The 32 T cell receptor beta chains reported below all come from one sample, sequenced in a study of beta chain features in type 1 diabetes (dated by TCRdb to the late 2010s). The paper's findings and limits, for the study overall: In all four CD4+ subsets, TCRB CDR3 length was moderately but significantly shorter in type 1 diabetes patients.

What these receptors recognize is not known. The library came from the immunoSEQ multiplex PCR assay. All of the isolated RNA was reverse transcribed with the High Capacity cDNA Reverse Transcription Kit, so expressed TCRB transcripts were sequenced. TCRdb holds this immuneACCESS table with in-frame rearrangements only. Some clones are missing; in checked studies, unresolved V genes explain under half, and the rest has no known cause. The sample contains approximately 15,000 clones, 65% to 85% of them found a single time. The top ten clonotypes cover more than 0.25% of the sample. Source material: stem cell memory CD4+ T cells from blood. What this sample's cell subset or site label stands for: stem cell-like memory CD4+ T cells. The source of these receptors is a woman between 18 and 29 years old with type 1 diabetes.

The chain couples TRBV4-1 to TRBJ2-2; TRBD1 might be the D (6 bases). This CDR3 has 14 residues. The V gene lost 3 bases and the J gene lost 6 bases, with 11 bases spanning the gap. Germline lookup yields CDR1 MGHRA and CDR2 YSYEKL. CDR3 bases: TGCGCCAGCAGCCACCCGACAGGTTCCGGGGAGCTGTTTTTT. Translating it yields CASSHPTGSGELFF.

This clone was counted once. The CDR3 loop is CAIKPGYRVSGGYTF. The CDR3 nucleotides read TGTGCCATCAAACCGGGGTACAGGGTCTCGGGCGGCTACACCTTC. The chain carries TRBV28 and TRBJ1-2, with D perhaps TRBD1 (6 bases). The germline V gene encodes CDR1 MDHEN and CDR2 SYDVKM. Trimming pared 10 bases from V and 8 bases from J, leaving 26 bases between. CDR3 length: 15 amino acids.

This clone was found a few times. This chain links TRBV19 with TRBJ1-2, with D perhaps matching TRBD1 (5 bases). V lost 6 bases to trimming and J lost 4 bases, with 15 bases between them. Per the germline V gene, CDR1 is LNHDA and CDR2 is SQIVND (reference sequence). The CDR3 has 14 residues. In DNA, the CDR3 is TGTGCCAGTAGACGGAGGGACTATCCCTATGGCTACACCTTC. Encoded protein: CASRRRDYPYGYTF.

The chain recombines TRBV11-1 with TRBJ2-7, with TRBD1 matching over 10 bases. Germline CDR1 is SGHAT and CDR2 is FQDESV (reference sequence). Germline trimming cut 0 bases from V and 9 bases from J; bases unmatched to any gene: 8. CDR3 size: 15 residues. In nucleotides, the CDR3 is TGTGCCAGCAGCTTAGCCGGGACAGGGGAGATCGGGCAGTACTTC. Translating it yields CASSLAGTGEIGQYF. Variable domain in full (rest from reference TRBV11-1 and TRBJ2-7): EAEVAQSPRYKITEKSQAVAFWCDPISGHATLYWYRQILGQGPELLVQFQDESVVDDSQLPKDRFSAERLKGVDSTLKIQPAELGDSAMYLCASSLAGTGEIGQYFGPGTRLTVT.

A single count supports this clone. This chain links TRBV5-1 with TRBJ2-1; D call uncertain. This CDR3 contains 17 residues. The V gene's germline CDR1 is SGHRS and CDR2 YFSETQ. The ends were cut back, 1 base at V and 0 bases at J, with 14 bases in the middle. CDR3 region: CASSLLVPGSSYNEQFF. CDR3 DNA: TGCGCCAGCAGCTTGTTGGTCCCGGGTAGCTCCTACAATGAGCAGTTCTTC.

The gene calls are TRBV28 and TRBJ2-7, with D perhaps matching TRBD1 (7 bases). Deletions cut 8 bases from V and 1 base from J, with 18 bases between. Germline CDR1 is MDHEN and CDR2 is SYDVKM. The CDR3 is 15 residues long. The chain's CDR3 is CASSGGYRGSYEQYF. CDR3 sequence (DNA): TGTGCCAGCTCCGGGGGATACAGGGGTTCCTACGAGCAGTACTTC.

This clone was seen just once. The chain combines TRBV9 with TRBJ2-1; TRBD2 matches at 14 bases. This CDR3 is built from 18 residues. CDR1 is SGDLS and CDR2 is YYNGEE in the germline V gene. J lost 8 bases, V lost 0 bases, and 10 bases had no gene match. CDR3 nucleotides: TGTGCCAGCAGCGTAGGACTAGCGGGAGGGCCGCTTTGGGATGAGCAGTTCTTC. Its protein is CASSVGLAGGPLWDEQFF.

This clone was seen only a few times. The chain joins TRBV7-2 to TRBJ2-7; tentative D call: TRBD2 (7 bases). V shed 5 bases and J shed 4 bases, with 15 bases lying between them. There are 14 residues in the CDR3. Germline CDR1 and CDR2: SGHTA and FQGNSA. The CDR3 loop reads CASSRYGGRYEQYV. The CDR3 DNA reads TGTGCCAGCAGCCGCTACGGGGGGCGATACGAGCAGTACGTC.

This clone was recorded once. This rearrangement joins TRBV19 to TRBJ1-2; TRBD1 agrees at 8 bases. Germline V CDR1 and CDR2: LNHDA, SQIVND (reference sequence). The V segment lost 5 bases and the J segment 4 bases; nucleotides outside the gene matches: 9. The CDR3 totals 15 residues. CDR3 in amino acids: CASSPQDRAGYGYTF. The CDR3 nucleotides read TGTGCCAGTAGTCCCCAGGACAGGGCGGGCTATGGCTACACCTTC.

This chain's CDR3 is CASSLLFNQPQHF. Here the CDR3 DNA reads TGTGCCAGCAGTTTATTATTCAATCAGCCCCAGCATTTT. J is TRBJ1-5 and V is TRBV27; D is uncertain. Between the trimmed V and J ends, which lost 1 base and 3 bases, there was a span of 4 bases. Germline CDR1 is MNHEY and CDR2 is SMNVEV (reference sequence). The CDR3 is 13 residues long.

J is TRBJ1-1 and V is TRBV10-3; 7 nucleotides align to TRBD1. The ends lost 6 bases at V and 4 bases at J; junction bases unmatched: 5. This CDR3 has 13 amino acids. Germline lookup yields CDR1 ENHRY and CDR2 SYGVKD. The DNA for the CDR3 is TGTGCCATCAGGCAGGGGGGTGGCACTGAAGCTTTCTTT. Its protein is CAIRQGGGTEAFF.

V usage is TRBV23-1 and J usage is TRBJ1-2; possible D gene TRBD1, 5 bases. TRBV23-1 is an ORF; its function is uncertain. CDR3 length equals 14 residues. V was pared by 11 bases and J by 6 bases, with 22 bases between. CDR3 DNA sequence: TGCGCCTCCCCCCCCGCAGGGCGGATAGATGGCTACACCTTC. The encoded protein is CASPPAGRIDGYTF.

The rearrangement uses TRBV5-1 and TRBJ1-2; 9 bases match TRBD1. The CDR3 is 14 amino acids. CDR1 is SGHRS and CDR2 is YFSETQ in the germline V gene. V was clipped by 0 bases and J by 8 bases; unmatched bases: 5. The CDR3 sequence: CASSLGTGAGGYTF. The CDR3, as DNA: TGCGCCAGCAGCTTGGGGACAGGGGCTGGCGGCTACACCTTC. Complete variable domain (other parts from reference TRBV5-1 and TRBJ1-2): KAGVTQTPRYLIKTRGQQVTLSCSPISGHRSVSWYQQTPGQGLQFLFEYFSETQRNKGNFPGRFSGRQFSNSRSEMNVSTLELGDSALYLCASSLGTGAGGYTFGSGTRLTVV.

V is TRBV18 and J is TRBJ2-1; a possible D gene is TRBD1 (5 bases). V was pared by 3 bases and J by 11 bases, with 20 bases between. The length of the CDR3 is 15 residues. Germline CDR1 is KGHSH and CDR2 is LQKENI. The CDR3: CASSPRVQGTDKQFF. The CDR3, as DNA: TGTGCCAGCTCACCCAGGGTTCAGGGTACGGATAAGCAGTTCTTC.

The chain has TRBV7-3 and TRBJ2-1, with 9 bases matching TRBD2. Losses at the gene ends were 2 bases for V and 6 bases for J; bases not matched to a gene: 14. This CDR3 spans 18 amino acids. Germline V gives CDR1 SGHTA, CDR2 FQGTGA. The CDR3 sequence is CASSLWGYSGGRGNEQFF. For the CDR3, the DNA is TGTGCCAGCAGCTTATGGGGGTATAGCGGGGGCCGGGGCAATGAGCAGTTCTTC. The variable domain in full, with the rest retrieved from reference TRBV7-3 and TRBJ2-1, is GAGVSQTPSNKVTEKGKYVELRCDPISGHTALYWYRQSLGQGPEFLIYFQGTGAADDSGLPNDRFFAVRPEGSVSTLKIQRTERGDSAVYLCASSLWGYSGGRGNEQFFGPGTRLTVL.

The chain is built from TRBV5-1 and TRBJ2-3; 9 nucleotides line up with TRBD2. Unmatched junction bases numbered 5, after V lost 2 bases and J lost 4 bases. The CDR3 totals 15 residues. The germline V gene encodes CDR1 SGHRS and CDR2 YFSETQ. The CDR3 coding sequence is TGCGCCAGCAGCTTTAGCGGGAGAGGCGCAGATACGCAGTATTTT. Translation gives CASSFSGRGADTQYF.

The chain joins TRBV5-1 to TRBJ2-7; possibly TRBD1 for D (6 bases). CDR3 length: 15 amino acids. The V end lost 2 bases, the J end lost 5 bases, and 17 bases lay between the germline ends. Germline CDR1 SGHRS, CDR2 YFSETQ. The CDR3 region has the DNA TGCGCCAGCAGCTTCAGTGGGACATATAGTAACGAGCAGTACTTC. Protein product: CASSFSGTYSNEQYF. Combining the CDR3 with reference TRBV5-1 and TRBJ2-7 gives the whole variable domain KAGVTQTPRYLIKTRGQQVTLSCSPISGHRSVSWYQQTPGQGLQFLFEYFSETQRNKGNFPGRFSGRQFSNSRSEMNVSTLELGDSALYLCASSFSGTYSNEQYFGPGTRLTVT.

This rearrangement joins TRBV11-1 to TRBJ2-1, with a possible D match to TRBD1 (6 bases). The germline CDR1 and CDR2 sequences are SGHAT and FQDESV (reference sequence). The V end was cut by 4 bases, the J end by 4 bases, with 17 bases between. CDR3 length: 16 amino acids. CDR3 region: CASSSHEITGYNEQFF. The CDR3, as DNA: TGTGCCAGCAGCTCCCACGAGATCACAGGGTACAATGAGCAGTTCTTC.

This clone has a single count. J is TRBJ2-3 and V is TRBV5-1; TRBD1 aligns across 9 bases. Per germline, CDR1 SGHRS and CDR2 YFSETQ. V lost 4 bases and J lost 2; bases outside the gene matches: 5. The CDR3 totals 15 residues. In nucleotides, the CDR3 is TGCGCCAGCAGCGCAGGGACAGGGACCACAGATACGCAGTATTTT. Residues: CASSAGTGTTDTQYF. Variable domain in full (rest from reference TRBV5-1 and TRBJ2-3): KAGVTQTPRYLIKTRGQQVTLSCSPISGHRSVSWYQQTPGQGLQFLFEYFSETQRNKGNFPGRFSGRQFSNSRSEMNVSTLELGDSALYLCASSAGTGTTDTQYFGPGTRLTVL.

This clone was recorded only once. J is TRBJ2-7 and V is TRBV19, with 7 nucleotides matching TRBD1. V was clipped by 2 bases and J by 2 bases; unmatched bases: 9. The CDR3 contains 16 residues. From germline, CDR1 is LNHDA and CDR2 SQIVND (reference sequence). The CDR3, as DNA: TGTGCCAGTAGTATAAAACGACAGGGAACAGCCTACGAGCAGTACTTC. Translation gives CASSIKRQGTAYEQYF.

Turning to this clone: Because it lacks the conserved phenylalanine or tryptophan at the end, this CDR3 is likely a read error. It is unclear where the CDR3 begins or ends on the DNA, so no DNA is shown, and the CDR3 is as TCRdb lists it. This chain uses TRBV10-1 with TRBJ2-4; TRBD1, the table's D call, was not compared with the DNA. The CDR3 has 10 amino acids, counting both end residues. CDR1 is WNHNN and CDR2 is SYGVQD in the germline V gene (reference sequence). The CDR3 is CASTWDRGSV.

J is TRBJ1-5 and V is TRBV30; TRBD1 might be the D (6 bases). With 2 bases removed from V and 4 bases from J, the gap between germline ends came to 9 bases. Germline CDR1 and CDR2: GTSNPN and SVGIG (reference sequence). This CDR3 region has 13 residues. In DNA form, the CDR3 reads TGTGCCTGGAGTATACAGGGAAATCAGCCCCAGCATTTT. It codes for CAWSIQGNQPQHF.

The rearrangement links TRBV7-3 to TRBJ1-1, with D maybe TRBD1 (5 bases). CDR1 SGHTA and CDR2 FQGTGA come from the germline V gene. V dropped 4 bases and J dropped 4 bases, with 13 bases sitting between them. The CDR3 is made up of 14 amino acids. The CDR3 nucleotides are TGTGCCAGCAGCTCGGGGGGGGGTGGCACTGAAGCTTTCTTT. It codes for CASSSGGGGTEAFF.

This clone was seen a few times. The V call is TRBV5-4, the J call TRBJ2-7, with TRBD2 matching 8 bases. Per the germline V gene, CDR1 is SGHNT and CDR2 is YYREEE (reference sequence). V gave up 4 bases and J gave up 3 bases; unmatched junction bases: 9. The CDR3 extends over 15 amino acids. The CDR3 sequence is CASSPGTRSDYEQYF. DNA of the CDR3: TGTGCCAGCAGCCCCGGGACTAGGTCGGACTACGAGCAGTACTTC.

The chain recombines TRBV7-9 with TRBJ2-1, with TRBD2 as a possible D gene (5 bases). CDR1 is SEHNR, CDR2 FQNEAQ, per germline (reference sequence). This CDR3 spans 13 amino acids. Trimming cost V 3 bases and J 6 bases, with 9 bases left between them. CDR3 in DNA: TGTGCCAGCAGCTTCGCGGGTGGCAATGAGCAGTTCTTC. Protein: CASSFAGGNEQFF.

This clone came up once. The chain uses TRBV6-5 and TRBJ2-7; TRBD1 aligns across 7 bases. The V and J ends lost 7 bases and 2 bases, in that order; junction bases with no gene match: 5. Germline V gene lookup returns CDR1 MNHEY and CDR2 SVGAGI. The CDR3 has 13 residues. The CDR3 region is CASTGTAPYEQYF. DNA for the CDR3: TGTGCCAGCACGGGGACAGCACCCTACGAGCAGTACTTC.

This chain joins TRBV7-9 and TRBJ1-3; D is unresolved. V lost 1 base and J 4 bases, leaving 11 bases between the germline ends. CDR1 and CDR2 (germline): SEHNR, FQNEAQ (reference sequence). This CDR3 has 15 amino acids. The CDR3 DNA is TGTGCCAGCAGCTTAGACCGGGTCTTGGGAAACACCATATATTTT. Translated: CASSLDRVLGNTIYF. Variable domain in full (rest from reference TRBV7-9 and TRBJ1-3): DTGVSQNPRHKITKRGQNVTFRCDPISEHNRLYWYRQTLGQGPEFLTYFQNEAQLEKSRLLSDRFSAERPKGSFSTLEIQRTEQGDSAMYLCASSLDRVLGNTIYFGEGSWLTVV.

This chain connects TRBV20-1 to TRBJ1-1; D unclear. V was clipped by 7 bases and J by 0 bases, with 6 bases between them. Germline values: CDR1 DFQATT, CDR2 SNEGSKA (reference sequence). The CDR3 is made up of 11 amino acids. DNA of the CDR3: TGCAGTGGCGATATGAACACTGAAGCTTTCTTT. Encoded protein: CSGDMNTEAFF.

Comments on this clone: One end of the junction varies from germline; a read error may be responsible. This chain links TRBV5-5 with TRBJ2-6, with TRBD2 matching 13 bases. This CDR3 is 15 amino acids long. CDR1 is SGHKS and CDR2 is YYEKEE in the germline V gene (reference sequence). CDR3 region: CASSLGGLAGARRSF. DNA of the CDR3: TGTGCCAGCAGCTTGGGCGGACTAGCGGGAGCCCGCCGTTCTTTC.

J is TRBJ2-3 and V is TRBV28; a possible D gene is TRBD1 (6 bases). The CDR3 contains 13 residues. Trimming shortened V by 5 bases and J by 7 bases, and 13 bases separated the two germline ends. Germline loops: CDR1 MDHEN, CDR2 SYDVKM. The CDR3 DNA reads as TGTGCCAGCAGTCTCCTAGGGACAAATACGCAGTATTTT. This codes for CASSLLGTNTQYF.

This clone was seen a handful of times. This chain joins TRBV6-5 and TRBJ2-1; TRBD1 matches 7 bases. The length of the CDR3 is 13 residues. The ends lost 2 bases at V and 12 bases at J; junction bases unmatched: 7. Germline-derived CDR1 and CDR2 are MNHEY and SVGAGI. CDR3 loop: CASSYRGQIGQFF. Written as DNA, the CDR3 is TGTGCCAGCAGTTACCGGGGACAGATCGGGCAGTTCTTC.

This chain links TRBV9 with TRBJ2-5; TRBD2 matches at 11 bases. The CDR3 loop spans 17 amino acids. The ends lost 0 bases at V and 1 base at J; junction bases unmatched: 5. Germline V CDR1 and CDR2: SGDLS, YYNGEE. The CDR3 here is CASSVGLAGSGQETQYF. DNA for the CDR3: TGTGCCAGCAGCGTAGGACTAGCGGGGAGCGGCCAAGAGACCCAGTACTTC.